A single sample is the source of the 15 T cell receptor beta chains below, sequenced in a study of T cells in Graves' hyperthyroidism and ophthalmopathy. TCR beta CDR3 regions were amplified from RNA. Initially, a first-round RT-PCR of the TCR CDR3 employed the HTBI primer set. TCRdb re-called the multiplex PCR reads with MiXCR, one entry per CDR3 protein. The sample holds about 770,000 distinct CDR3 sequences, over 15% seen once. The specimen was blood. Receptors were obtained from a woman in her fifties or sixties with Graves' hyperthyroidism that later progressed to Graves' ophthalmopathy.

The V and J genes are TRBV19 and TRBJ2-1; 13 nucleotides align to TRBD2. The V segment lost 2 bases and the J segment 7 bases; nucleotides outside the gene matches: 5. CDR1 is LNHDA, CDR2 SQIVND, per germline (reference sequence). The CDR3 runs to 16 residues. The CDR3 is CASSITSGGAGNEQFF. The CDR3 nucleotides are TGTGCCAGTAGTATAACTAGCGGGGGGGCCGGTAATGAGCAGTTCTTC.

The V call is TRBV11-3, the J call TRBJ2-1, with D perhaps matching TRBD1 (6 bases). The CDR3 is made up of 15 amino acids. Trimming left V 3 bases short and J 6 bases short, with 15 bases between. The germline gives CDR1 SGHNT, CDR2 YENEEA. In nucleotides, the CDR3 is TGTGCCAGCAGCTTTCGGCAGGGGTTTGGCAATGAGCAGTTCTTC. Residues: CASSFRQGFGNEQFF.

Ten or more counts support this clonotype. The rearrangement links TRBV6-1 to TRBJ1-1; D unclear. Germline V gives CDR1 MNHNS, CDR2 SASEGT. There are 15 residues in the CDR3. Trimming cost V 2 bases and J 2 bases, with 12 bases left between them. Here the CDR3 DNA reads TGTGCCAGCAGTGAACGACTGAAGTTAAACACTGAAGCTTTCTTT. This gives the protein CASSERLKLNTEAFF.

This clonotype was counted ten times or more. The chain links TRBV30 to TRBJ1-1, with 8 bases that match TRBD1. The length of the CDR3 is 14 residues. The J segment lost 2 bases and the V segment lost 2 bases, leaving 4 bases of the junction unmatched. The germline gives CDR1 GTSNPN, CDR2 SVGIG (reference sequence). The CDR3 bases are TGTGCCTGGAGTTTCGGACAGGGCAACACTGAAGCTTTCTTT. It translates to CAWSFGQGNTEAFF.

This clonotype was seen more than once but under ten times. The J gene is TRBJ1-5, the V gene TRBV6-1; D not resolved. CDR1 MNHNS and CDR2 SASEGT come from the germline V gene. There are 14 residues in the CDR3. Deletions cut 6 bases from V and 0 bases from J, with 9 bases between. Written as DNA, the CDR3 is TGTGCCAGCAGCCCCTTCCATAGCAATCAGCCCCAGCATTTT. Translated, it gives CASSPFHSNQPQHF.

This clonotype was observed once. The CDR3, as DNA: TGCGCCAGCAGCCAAGATAGATCGAGGGGGGGCCTTAGGGAGACCCAGTACTTC. Residues: CASSQDRSRGGLRETQYF. This chain connects TRBV4-1 to TRBJ2-5, with a weak D call TRBD2 (7 bases). V dropped 0 bases and J dropped 5 bases, with 22 bases sitting between them. CDR3 size: 18 residues. CDR1 MGHRA and CDR2 YSYEKL come from the germline V gene.

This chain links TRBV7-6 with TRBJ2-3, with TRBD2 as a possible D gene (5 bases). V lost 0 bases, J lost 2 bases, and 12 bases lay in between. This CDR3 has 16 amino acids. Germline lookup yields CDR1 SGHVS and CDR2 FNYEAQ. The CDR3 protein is CASSLAPSLDTDTQYF. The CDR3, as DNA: TGTGCCAGCAGCTTAGCCCCTAGCCTTGACACAGATACGCAGTATTTT.

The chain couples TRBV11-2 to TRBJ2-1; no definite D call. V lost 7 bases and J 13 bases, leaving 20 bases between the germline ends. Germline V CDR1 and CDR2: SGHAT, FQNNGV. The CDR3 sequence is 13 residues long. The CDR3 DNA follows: TGTGCCAGCACCATTTACTACCCTATTGATCAGTTCTTC. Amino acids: CASTIYYPIDQFF.

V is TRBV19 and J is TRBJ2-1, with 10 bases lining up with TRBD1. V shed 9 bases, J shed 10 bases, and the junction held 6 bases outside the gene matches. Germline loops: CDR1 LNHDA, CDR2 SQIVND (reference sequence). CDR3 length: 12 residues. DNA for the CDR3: TGTGCCAGCGTGGACAGGGGGGTCGAGCAGTTCTTC. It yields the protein CASVDRGVEQFF.

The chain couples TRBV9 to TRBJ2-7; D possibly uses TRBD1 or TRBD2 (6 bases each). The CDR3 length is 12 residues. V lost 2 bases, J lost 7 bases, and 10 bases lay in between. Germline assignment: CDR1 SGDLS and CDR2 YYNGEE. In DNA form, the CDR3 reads TGTGCCAGCAGCGTGACGGGGGCAGAGCAGTACTTC. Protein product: CASSVTGAEQYF.

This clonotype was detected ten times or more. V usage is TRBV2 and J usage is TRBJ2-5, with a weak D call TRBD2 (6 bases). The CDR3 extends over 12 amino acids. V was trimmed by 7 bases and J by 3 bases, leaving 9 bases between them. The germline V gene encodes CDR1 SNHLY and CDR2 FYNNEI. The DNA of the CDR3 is TGTGCCAGCAAGTGGAGGGAAGAGACCCAGTACTTC. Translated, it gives CASKWREETQYF. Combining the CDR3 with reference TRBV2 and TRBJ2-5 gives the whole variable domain EPEVTQTPSHQVTQMGQEVILRCVPISNHLYFYWYRQILGQKVEFLVSFYNNEISEKSEIFDDQFSVERPDGSNFTLKIRSTKLEDSAMYFCASKWREETQYFGPGTRLLVL.

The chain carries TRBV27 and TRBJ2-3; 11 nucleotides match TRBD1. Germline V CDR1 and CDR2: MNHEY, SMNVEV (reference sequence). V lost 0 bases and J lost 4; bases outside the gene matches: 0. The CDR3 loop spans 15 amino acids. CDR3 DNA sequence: TGTGCCAGCAGTTTATCGGGACAGGGGGCAGATACGCAGTATTTT. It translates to CASSLSGQGADTQYF.

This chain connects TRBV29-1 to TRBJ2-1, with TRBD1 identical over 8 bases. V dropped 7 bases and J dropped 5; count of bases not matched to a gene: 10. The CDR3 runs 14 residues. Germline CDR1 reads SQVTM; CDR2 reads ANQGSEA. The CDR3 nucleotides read TGCAGCGCCGCCGGGACAGGTGTTAACAATGAGCAGTTCTTC. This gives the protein CSAAGTGVNNEQFF.

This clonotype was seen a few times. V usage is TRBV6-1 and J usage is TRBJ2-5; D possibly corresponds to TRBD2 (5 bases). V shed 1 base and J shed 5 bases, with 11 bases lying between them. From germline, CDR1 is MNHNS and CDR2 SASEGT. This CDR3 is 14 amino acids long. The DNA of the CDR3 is TGTGCCAGCAGTGAAGTAAAACTAGAGGAGACCCAGTACTTC. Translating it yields CASSEVKLEETQYF.

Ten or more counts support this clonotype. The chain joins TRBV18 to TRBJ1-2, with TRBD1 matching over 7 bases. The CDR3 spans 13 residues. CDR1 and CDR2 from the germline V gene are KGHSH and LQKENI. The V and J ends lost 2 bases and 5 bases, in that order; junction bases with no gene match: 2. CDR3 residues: CASSPTGEYGYTF. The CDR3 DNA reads TGTGCCAGCTCACCAACAGGGGAGTATGGCTACACCTTC.